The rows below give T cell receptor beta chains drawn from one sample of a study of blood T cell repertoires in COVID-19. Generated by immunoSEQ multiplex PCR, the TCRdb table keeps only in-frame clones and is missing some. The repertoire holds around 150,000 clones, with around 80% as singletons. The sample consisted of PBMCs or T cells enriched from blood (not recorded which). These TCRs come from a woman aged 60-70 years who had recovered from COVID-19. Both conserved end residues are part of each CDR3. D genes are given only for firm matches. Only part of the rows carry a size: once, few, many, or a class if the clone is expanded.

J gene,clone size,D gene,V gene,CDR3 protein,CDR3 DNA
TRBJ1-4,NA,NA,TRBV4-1,CASSQSPWGSGEKLFF,TGCGCCAGCAGCCAGTCCCCGTGGGGTAGCGGTGAAAAACTGTTTTTT
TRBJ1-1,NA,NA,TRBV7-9,CASSPRVVMNTEAFF,TGTGCCAGCAGCCCCCGGGTGGTCATGAACACTGAAGCTTTCTTT
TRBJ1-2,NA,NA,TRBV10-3,CAISGQIPPYGYTF,TGTGCCATCAGCGGACAGATCCCCCCCTATGGCTACACCTTC
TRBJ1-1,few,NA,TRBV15,CATSREKGLNTEAFF,TGTGCCACCAGCAGAGAAAAGGGGTTGAACACTGAAGCTTTCTTT
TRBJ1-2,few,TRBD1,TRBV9,CAGGGQARRGYTF,TGTGCCGGGGGTGGACAGGCTCGAAGGGGCTACACCTTC
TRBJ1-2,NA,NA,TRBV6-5,CASFGRNYGYTF,TGTGCCAGCTTCGGGAGAAACTATGGCTACACCTTC
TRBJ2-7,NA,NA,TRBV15,CATSRGPSSYEQYF,TGTGCCACCAGCAGAGGACCTAGCTCCTACGAGCAGTACTTC
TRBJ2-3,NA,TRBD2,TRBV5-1,CASSSQAGGTTDTQYF,TGCGCCAGCAGCTCACAAGCGGGGGGGACCACAGATACGCAGTATTTT
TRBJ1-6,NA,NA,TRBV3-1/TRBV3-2,CASSQFGGLRSPLHF,TGTGCCAGCAGCCAATTCGGGGGTCTTCGTAGCCCCCTCCACTTT
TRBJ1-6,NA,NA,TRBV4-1,CASSPGPGRYRANSPLHF,TGCGCCAGCAGCCCCGGCCCGGGCAGGTACAGGGCAAATTCACCCCTCCACTTT
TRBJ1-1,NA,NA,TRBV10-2,CASSVQDVRTEAFF,TGCGCCAGCAGTGTGCAGGATGTACGGACTGAAGCTTTCTTT
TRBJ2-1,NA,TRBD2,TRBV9,CASSRSPGTSGREQFF,TGTGCCAGCAGCCGAAGTCCCGGGACTAGCGGGAGAGAGCAGTTCTTC
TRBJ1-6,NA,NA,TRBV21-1,CARQDSSNSPLHF,TGTGCCCGACAAGACAGTTCCAATTCACCCCTCCACTTT
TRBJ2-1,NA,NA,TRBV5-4,CASSLAGGVVNEQFF,TGTGCCAGCAGCTTGGCTGGCGGGGTAGTCAATGAGCAGTTCTTC
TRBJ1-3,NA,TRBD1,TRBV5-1,CASSLGTGTTGNTIYF,TGCGCCAGCAGCTTGGGGACAGGGACTACTGGAAACACCATATATTTT
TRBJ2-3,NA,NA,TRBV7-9,CASSPLAAGTDTQYF,TGTGCCAGCAGCCCTTTAGCGGCTGGAACAGATACGCAGTATTTT
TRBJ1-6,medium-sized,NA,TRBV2,CASSQAAMFDSPLHF,TGTGCCAGCAGTCAGGCTGCGATGTTCGATTCACCCCTCCACTTT
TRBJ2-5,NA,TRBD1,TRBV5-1,CASSTRDRVVTQYF,TGCGCCAGCAGCACCCGGGACAGGGTTGTGACCCAGTACTTC
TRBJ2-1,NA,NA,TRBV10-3,CAISESIAQSSYNEQFF,TGTGCCATCAGTGAGTCGATCGCACAGAGCTCCTACAATGAGCAGTTCTTC
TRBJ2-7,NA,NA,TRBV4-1,CASSQGGGEQYF,TGCGCCAGCAGCCAAGGCGGTGGGGAGCAGTACTTC
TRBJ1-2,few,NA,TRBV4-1,CASSLQGTGKGNGYTF,TGCGCCAGCAGCCTACAAGGTACAGGGAAGGGCAATGGCTACACCTTC
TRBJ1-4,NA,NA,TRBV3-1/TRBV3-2,CASSQDSQGHNEKLFF,TGTGCCAGCAGCCAAGATAGTCAGGGACATAATGAAAAACTGTTTTTT
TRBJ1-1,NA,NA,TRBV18,CASSPTHLTDNTEAFF,TGTGCCAGCTCACCGACCCATCTGACAGACAACACTGAAGCTTTCTTT
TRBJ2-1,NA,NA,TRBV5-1,CASSLSQFKNEQFF,TGCGCCAGCAGCTTGTCTCAGTTTAAGAATGAGCAGTTCTTC
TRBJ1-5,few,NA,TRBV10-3,CAIGNGGASNQPQHF,TGTGCCATCGGTAATGGGGGGGCGAGCAATCAGCCCCAGCATTTT
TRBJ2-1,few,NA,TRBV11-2,CASSLAAYYEQFF,TGTGCCAGCAGCTTAGCTGCTTACTATGAGCAGTTCTTC
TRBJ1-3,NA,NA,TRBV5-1,CASSSGGTPSGNTIYF,TGCGCCAGCAGCTCGGGGGGTACACCCTCTGGAAACACCATATATTTT
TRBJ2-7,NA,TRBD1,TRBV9,CASSQGQEVYEQYF,TGTGCCAGCTCCCAGGGACAGGAGGTCTACGAGCAGTACTTC
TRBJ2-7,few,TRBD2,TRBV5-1,CASSRTGTSGYEQYF,TGCGCCAGCAGTCGGACCGGGACTAGCGGTTACGAGCAGTACTTC
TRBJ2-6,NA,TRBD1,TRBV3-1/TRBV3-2,CASSRRTGEEAGANVLTF,TGTGCCAGCAGCCGCCGGACAGGGGAAGAAGCTGGGGCCAACGTCCTGACTTTC
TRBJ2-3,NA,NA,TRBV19,CASSIATGTDTQYF,TGTGCCAGTAGTATAGCCACAGGCACAGATACGCAGTATTTT
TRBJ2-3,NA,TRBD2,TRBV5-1,CASSLSRTSGGADTQYF,TGCGCCAGCAGCCTCTCAAGAACTAGCGGGGGTGCAGATACGCAGTATTTT
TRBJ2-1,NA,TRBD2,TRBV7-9,CASSLSGGAVNEQFF,TGTGCCAGCAGCTTGAGCGGGGGGGCCGTCAATGAGCAGTTCTTC
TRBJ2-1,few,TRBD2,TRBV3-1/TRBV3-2,CASSRLGGGGAWGEQFF,TGTGCCAGCAGCCGCCTCGGTGGCGGGGGGGCGTGGGGTGAGCAGTTCTTC
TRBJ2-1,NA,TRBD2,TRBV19,CASSVAGGPYNEQFF,TGTGCCAGTAGTGTCGCGGGAGGGCCCTACAATGAGCAGTTCTTC
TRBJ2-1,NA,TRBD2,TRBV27,CASSPRGLAGWANSHEQFF,TGTGCCAGCAGCCCAAGGGGACTAGCGGGTTGGGCGAATTCTCATGAGCAGTTCTTC
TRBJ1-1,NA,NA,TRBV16,CASRITIQGLSEAFF,TGTGCCAGCAGGATCACCATACAGGGTTTGTCTGAAGCTTTCTTT
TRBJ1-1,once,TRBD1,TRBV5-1,CASSLGQAGEAFF,TGCGCCAGCAGCCTAGGACAGGCCGGGGAAGCTTTCTTT
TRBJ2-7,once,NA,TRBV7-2,CASSLAGLTYVEQYF,TGTGCCAGCAGCTTAGCGGGACTTACCTACGTTGAGCAGTACTTC
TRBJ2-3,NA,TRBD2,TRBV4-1,CASSPLGLAGEGGTDTQYF,TGCGCCAGCAGCCCGTTGGGACTAGCGGGAGAAGGAGGGACAGATACGCAGTATTTT
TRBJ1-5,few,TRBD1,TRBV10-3,CAAQGDFNQPQHF,TGTGCCGCACAGGGGGACTTCAATCAGCCCCAGCATTTT
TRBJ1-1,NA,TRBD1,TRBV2,CASRVDRGGEAFF,TGTGCCAGCAGGGTGGACAGGGGGGGTGAAGCTTTCTTT
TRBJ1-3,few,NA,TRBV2,CASSEAQAGSGTIYF,TGTGCCAGCAGTGAAGCGCAGGCCGGGAGTGGCACCATATATTTT
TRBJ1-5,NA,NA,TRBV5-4,CASSFEARPTAYSNQPQHF,TGTGCCAGCAGTTTTGAGGCGAGACCGACAGCTTATAGCAATCAGCCCCAGCATTTT
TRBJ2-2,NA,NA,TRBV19,CASSARNWPGELFF,TGTGCCAGTAGCGCCAGAAATTGGCCCGGGGAGCTGTTTTTT
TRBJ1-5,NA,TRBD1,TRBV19,CASNSYRGSNQPQHF,TGTGCCAGTAATTCCTACAGGGGTAGCAATCAGCCCCAGCATTTT
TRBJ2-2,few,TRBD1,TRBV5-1,CASSFPVDRGTGELFF,TGCGCCAGCAGCTTTCCCGTGGACAGGGGCACCGGGGAGCTGTTTTTT
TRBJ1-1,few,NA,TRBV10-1,CASSVFLNTEAFF,TGCGCCAGCAGTGTATTCTTGAACACTGAAGCTTTCTTT
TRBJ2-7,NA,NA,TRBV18,CASSPGRMSHEQYF,TGTGCCAGCTCCCCAGGGAGAATGTCCCACGAGCAGTACTTC
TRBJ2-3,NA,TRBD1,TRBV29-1,CSVDQGAKEYF,TGCAGCGTTGATCAGGGGGCCAAGGAGTATTTT
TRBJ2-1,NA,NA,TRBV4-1,CASSQGGTAYNEQFF,TGCGCCAGCAGCCAAGGCGGGACGGCCTACAATGAGCAGTTCTTC
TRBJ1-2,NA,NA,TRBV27,CASSLAPGYYGYTF,TGTGCCAGCAGTTTAGCTCCAGGGTACTATGGCTACACCTTC
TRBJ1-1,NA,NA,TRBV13,CASKVRDGTEAFF,TGTGCCAGCAAAGTGAGGGATGGCACTGAAGCTTTCTTT